This entry is about one T cell receptor (beta chain). This CDR3 spans 15 amino acids. Germline loops: CDR1 MNHEY, CDR2 SVGAGI. Trimming cost V 6 bases and J 2 bases; bases outside gene matches: 7. The data are from a study of blood T cell repertoires in COVID-19. In the source study's methods: Researchers report that nucleated cell counts were estimated from reference gene primer amplification. Libraries were prepared by immunoSEQ multiplex PCR; TCRdb keeps only in-frame clonotypes and omits some of them. D and trimming were read from the DNA, whereas the V and J calls and clone size are those reported in that table. The table includes about 130,000 clones, 60% to 80% detected once.

The receptor comes from a man in his sixties with acute or convalescent COVID-19. Material for sequencing was peripheral blood. The chain links TRBV6-5 to TRBJ1-5, with 7 bases matching TRBD1. CDR3 sequence: CASSIRTGGNQPQHF. The CDR3, as DNA: TGTGCCAGCAGCATAAGGACAGGTGGCAATCAGCCCCAGCATTTT.